This T cell receptor beta chain was profiled in a study of blood T cell repertoires in COVID-19. Study-level information: PBMCs, B-cell-depleted T cells, or T cells provided the cDNA or gDNA that made up the material.

Profiling relied on immunoSEQ multiplex PCR, and the TCRdb table lists in-frame clones only, not all of them. The sample contains over 120,000 clones, over 60% of which appear only once. The CDR3 covers 13 residues. V was clipped by 5 bases and J by 2 bases, with 9 bases between them. CDR1 is PRHDT and CDR2 is FYEKMQ in the germline V gene (reference sequence). The chain links TRBV13 to TRBJ2-5, with D possibly TRBD1 on 5 matching bases. The sample taken for sequencing was PBMCs or T cells enriched from blood (not recorded which). The receptor's source is a woman between 45 and 65 years old who had recovered from COVID-19. The CDR3, as DNA: TGTGCCAGCAGCCCCGGACAACAAGAGACCCAGTACTTC. Protein sequence: CASSPGQQETQYF.